This T cell receptor beta chain appears in the sequencing data of a study of cytomegalovirus exposure and HLA in healthy donors (TCRdb year 2017). Describing the broader study: An earlier analysis of 587 of the donors reported about 250 Gb of sequence data and about 100 million unique TCR beta sequences from about 179 million T cells. To predict cytomegalovirus infection status, the study combined high-throughput TCR immunosequencing, statistical association of individual TCRs with disease status, and machine learning. To decide whether each TCR beta V gene segment behaved as functional or pseudogenic, an earlier analysis of some 600 of the donors relied on high-throughput TCR beta sequencing. Both class I and class II loci were covered by HLA typing, at four-digit resolution. An early release that covered around 590 HLA-typed donors contained approximately 300 gigabases of sequencing data and about 84 million unique TCR sequences. The study used immunosequencing to profile the T cell repertoires of approximately 640 subjects and linked those repertoires to cytomegalovirus serostatus. Alongside the repertoire data, information on donor age, sex, ethnicity and CMV serostatus was compiled. The genetic ancestry cluster associated with self-reported Caucasian donors included roughly four fifths of the roughly 380 genotyped donors. Genome-wide SNP genotypes for about 60% of the roughly 670 donors were used in a later genetic analysis, which treated that subset as a discovery cohort. In addition to the first cohort of 666 subjects, a separate validation cohort of around 110 different subjects was used. Every repertoire in the discovery cohort had been generated on one and the same sequencing platform. Typing coverage varied by locus: roughly 620-630 donors for A, B, C, DRB1 and DQB1; around 560 for DQA1; more than 600 for DPA1; roughly 450 for DPB1. Among over 350 genotyped donors of the cohort, an average of approximately 230,000 unique TCR beta nucleotide sequences were sequenced per donor, about a sixth of them non-productive. The aim of the study was to test whether cataloging public T cell receptors could identify signatures of past pathogen exposure. A later analysis re-examined previously published TCR beta repertoires from hundreds of donors and added high-resolution HLA genotyping to investigate patterns of TCR occurrence. The later analysis used no new phenotypic data to find candidate immune exposures, relying instead on TCR beta sequences and their occurrence across donors. Because of strong linkage in the cohort, five DR-DQ haplotypes were treated as single units for association and clustering.

The cohort comprised fewer than 700 healthy bone marrow donors. At the time of sampling, all cohort members were nominally healthy, though unrecorded immune exposures were likely present. The donor tested CMV seropositive and was one of the 289 seropositive cohort members. A peripheral blood sample was collected from each donor, and TCR beta sequencing was performed on peripheral blood mononuclear cells. The Qiagen DNeasy Blood Extraction Kit was used to extract genomic DNA from the blood cell samples. Concerning this clone: It lacks a known antigen. Base qualities are not provided; no much larger clone lies one nucleotide away.

From the cysteine up to the phenylalanine, the CDR3 has a length of 15 residues. Just CDR3 DNA is preserved here, 45 bases in frame from base 1. V lost 5 bases and J lost 4 bases, and the count of bases not matched to a germline gene is 3. CDR1 and CDR2 were assigned from the germline V gene as MNHNS and SASEGT. Library preparation used the immunoSEQ multiplex PCR assay. The multiplex PCR relied on a mix of 60 forward primers for TCR Vbeta segments and 13 reverse primers for TCR Jbeta segments. The CDR3 region of rearranged TCR beta genes was amplified from genomic DNA by a multiplex PCR assay. The amplified TCR beta libraries were sequenced on the Illumina HiSeq System as 87-base-pair reads. Per the source publication's procedure: Across the roughly 700 repertoires, a later analysis counted roughly 77 million unique TCR beta chains, approximately 10 million of which were shared by at least two donors. A nearest-neighbor algorithm error-corrected the raw reads and collapsed the reads into unique sequences, merging closely related sequences to remove PCR and sequencing errors. To assign V, D and J gene segments, CDR3 sequences were aligned to IMGT reference sequences. For a sequence to be retained, a match of at least six nucleotides was required to both a V gene segment and a J gene segment. A rearrangement was called productive if the CDR3 had no stop codons and remained in frame with V and J, and every other rearrangement was called non-productive. Following IMGT convention, CDR3 was defined as the stretch from the second conserved V-encoded cysteine up to the conserved J-encoded phenylalanine. The earlier analysis of about 590 of the donors excluded sequences that lacked an unambiguous match to a single V gene segment. An earlier analysis of 500 to 700 of the donors classified V segments as functional when productive rearrangements were above 56.7% and as segregating when the standard deviation between donors was above 5%. A statistical classification framework was built for diagnosing cytomegalovirus status from the catalog of TCR beta chain sequences. V and J gene assignment, in a later analysis, came from comparing TCR nucleotide sequences with IMGT/GENE-DB human TR gene sequences. The TCRdist pipeline was used in a later analysis to assign CDR3 sequences and most-parsimonious VDJ recombination scenarios. In a later analysis, every TCR beta chain was defined by the combination of its CDR3 amino acid sequence and its V-gene family, and reads without a unique V-gene family were dropped. To address suspected cross-contamination and a sequencing artifact, a later analysis removed around 590 highly shared, low-generation-probability nucleotide sequences. A later analysis calculated a clonal expansion index for each public chain from normalized within-repertoire ranks of inferred template counts. In a later analysis, generation probabilities were computed with a VDJ recombination model fitted to out-of-frame rearrangements, and the resulting probabilities were checked against IGoR. In a later analysis, TCR-TCR, TCR-HLA and TCR-CMV co-occurrence was scored with hypergeometric tests, and a repertoire-size bias correction was applied to TCR pairs. False discovery rates were estimated in a later analysis by permuting HLA or CMV assignments 20 times. A later analysis grouped co-occurring TCRs with DBSCAN, adding TCRdist sequence similarity when clustering within HLA-allele-positive subsets. Repertoires with fewer than 30,000 or more than 120,000 public chains, plus five repertoires with anomalous nucleotide sharing, were excluded from co-occurrence clustering. TCRdb provides this immuneACCESS table in a form limited to in-frame rearrangements. Some clones are lacking; in checked studies, under half of them reflect an unresolved V gene, and why the rest are absent is not known. The DNA gave D and trimming, while V, J and clone size come from that table. This sample comprises about 190,000 clones, about four fifths of them detected only once. Together, the top ten hold around 2.5% of the sample.

The study at large found these results: In a later genetic analysis, fewer N-insertions in productive TCRs were reported among donors in an Asian-associated ancestry cluster than the 666-donor mean. Around 16 rarely observed V segments, including chromosome 9 orphons, were excluded from the earlier analysis of approximately 500 of the donors because counts were too low. Cytomegalovirus status was reported to be diagnosed by the classifier with high specificity and sensitivity in both the original and validation cohorts. The only immune exposure information available for the cohort was CMV serostatus. When HLA alleles, especially DR and DQ, strongly co-occurred, TCR associations were difficult to assign to individual alleles. The study listed 150 to 200 TCR beta chains as associated with cytomegalovirus. Broadly in line with IMGT annotations, most TCR beta V segments showed up in productive rearrangements about 87% or about 30% of the time in an earlier analysis of approximately 640 of the donors. A later analysis associated 17,000 or so TCR beta sequences with specific HLA alleles at a false discovery rate of 0.05. Three of the identified cytomegalovirus-associated TCR beta chains were confirmed in vitro to be specific for cytomegalovirus antigens. This cohort had only TCR beta chains sequenced, and the lack of alpha or paired-chain data limited which features could be detected. A further reported finding was that TCR beta sequences accurately predicted the HLA-A and HLA-B alleles for most subjects in the first cohort. Linkage disequilibrium might explain the correlated functional status among segregating V segments, but an unknown experimental factor could not be ruled out. It was suggested by the authors that the approach could potentially be generalized to other disease states and immunological phenotypes. According to a later analysis, parvovirus B19, influenza, CMV and Epstein-Barr virus appeared linked to several top co-occurrence clusters. Some IMGT-functional V segments, including TRBV6-2 and TRBV6-3, could not be distinguished by the 87-base-pair reads and were therefore excluded. In a later analysis, TCR association rates were found to vary across HLA loci, with the most associated TCRs seen for DRB1 alleles and the fewest for HLA-C alleles. While some public TCRs were present in many individuals, most TCR sequences turned up only very rarely across donors. A later analysis found that HLA-associated TCR beta chains were more clonally expanded and had lower generation probabilities than equally common non-associated chains. HLA typing was unavailable for some donors at each locus, so association tests used only the typed subset. A cluster of highly shared sequence variants was judged likely to be a technical artifact of the sequencing pipeline. The presence/absence analyses assumed that sequencing depth was roughly uniform across donors, and that assumption may not be true. A later analysis found that most CMV-associated TCR beta chains appeared HLA-restricted, with HLA associations seemingly driven largely by CMV exposure. An association between a missense DCLRE1C variant and V-gene and J-gene trimming of TCR beta chains was found in a later genetic analysis and replicated in an independent cohort.

The sequence was collected from a woman aged 45-59 years in good health and CMV-seropositive. The V gene is TRBV6-1 and the J gene is TRBJ2-2; 11 bases in the junction line up with TRBD1. Sequenced: PBMCs. The bases are TGTGCCAGCAGTAAGGGGACAGGGGGCACCGGGGAGCTGTTTTTT. This sequence encodes CASSKGTGGTGELFF.